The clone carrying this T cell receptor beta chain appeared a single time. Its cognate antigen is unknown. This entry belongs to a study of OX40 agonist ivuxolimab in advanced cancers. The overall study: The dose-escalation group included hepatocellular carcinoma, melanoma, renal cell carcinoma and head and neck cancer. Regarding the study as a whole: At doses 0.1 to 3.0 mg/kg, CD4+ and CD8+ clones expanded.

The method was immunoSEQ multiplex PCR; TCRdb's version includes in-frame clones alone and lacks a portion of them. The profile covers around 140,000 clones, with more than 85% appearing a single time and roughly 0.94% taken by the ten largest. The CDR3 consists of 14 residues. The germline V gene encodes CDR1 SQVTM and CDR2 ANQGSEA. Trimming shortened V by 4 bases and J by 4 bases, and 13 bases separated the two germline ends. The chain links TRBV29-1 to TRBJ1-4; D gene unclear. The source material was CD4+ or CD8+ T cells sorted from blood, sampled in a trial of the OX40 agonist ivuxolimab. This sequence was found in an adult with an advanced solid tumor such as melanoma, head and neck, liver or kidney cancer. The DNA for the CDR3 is TGCAGCGTTGTTGCCAGGCCCGATAATGAAAAACTGTTTTTT. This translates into CSVVARPDNEKLFF. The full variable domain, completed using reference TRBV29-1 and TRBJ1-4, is SAVISQKPSRDICQRGTSLTIQCQVDSQVTMMFWYRQQPGQSLTLIATANQGSEATYESGFVIDKFPISRPNLTFSTLTVSNMSPEDSSIYLCSVVARPDNEKLFFGSGTQLSVL.